This is a list of T cell receptor beta chains from one sample in a study of blood T cells in healthy people across ages. TCRdb reprocessed the 5' RACE reads with MiXCR, giving one entry per CDR3 protein. Here the sample spans roughly 790,000 distinct CDR3 sequences, 40% to 45% being singletons. Sequencing was carried out using blood. The receptors were sampled from a woman aged 60 to 75 in good health. Each CDR3 is given with its conserved first and last residue. Each record gives: D gene, V gene, clone size, J gene, CDR3 protein, CDR3 DNA. D genes are given only for firm matches. A clone size is listed for some rows: how often the clone was seen (once, few, many), or a class if it is expanded.

D: -; V: TRBV6-2/TRBV6-3; size: -; J: TRBJ1-3; CDR3: CASSYYIGHRSGNTIYF; DNA: TGTGCCAGCAGTTACTATATCGGACACCGCTCTGGAAACACCATATATTTT
D: -; V: TRBV7-2; size: -; J: TRBJ1-5; CDR3: CASGLEAGLEQPQHF; DNA: TGTGCCAGCGGCTTAGAGGCAGGGTTAGAGCAGCCCCAGCATTTT
D: -; V: TRBV20-1; size: -; J: TRBJ2-7; CDR3: CSASISGLTREYF; DNA: TGCAGTGCTAGTATTAGCGGCTTAACAAGGGAGTACTTC
D: TRBD1; V: TRBV29-1; size: many; J: TRBJ2-7; CDR3: CSANFGTGGYEQYF; DNA: TGCAGCGCGAACTTCGGGACAGGGGGTTACGAGCAGTACTTC
D: TRBD2; V: TRBV3-1; size: -; J: TRBJ2-1; CDR3: CASSQEAGEYNEQFF; DNA: TGTGCCAGCAGCCAAGAGGCGGGGGAGTACAATGAGCAGTTCTTC
D: -; V: TRBV6-1; size: -; J: TRBJ2-5; CDR3: CASRGFGPVGAQYF; DNA: TGTGCCAGCCGTGGGTTCGGGCCGGTCGGGGCCCAGTACTTC
D: TRBD1; V: TRBV20-1; size: once; J: TRBJ2-7; CDR3: CSAQPGQGWEQYF; DNA: TGCAGTGCCCAACCGGGACAGGGCTGGGAGCAGTACTTC
D: -; V: TRBV10-3; size: -; J: TRBJ2-5; CDR3: CAIRDIHQETQYF; DNA: TGTGCCATCAGGGACATTCACCAAGAGACCCAGTACTTC
D: TRBD2; V: TRBV7-2; size: -; J: TRBJ2-1; CDR3: CAGLAGEESYNEQFF; DNA: TGTGCCGGACTAGCGGGAGAGGAGTCCTACAATGAGCAGTTCTTC
D: TRBD1; V: TRBV6-5; size: -; J: TRBJ2-1; CDR3: CASSYSRGPVNEQFF; DNA: TGTGCCAGCAGTTACTCGAGGGGGCCGGTTAATGAGCAGTTCTTC
D: -; V: TRBV10-3; size: few; J: TRBJ2-5; CDR3: CAISDPAAETQYF; DNA: TGTGCCATCAGTGATCCCGCGGCGGAGACCCAGTACTTC
D: -; V: TRBV28; size: many; J: TRBJ1-4; CDR3: CASTPPGVGPNEKLFF; DNA: TGTGCCAGCACTCCCCCAGGGGTAGGGCCTAATGAAAAACTGTTTTTT
D: TRBD2; V: TRBV20-1; size: once; J: TRBJ2-4; CDR3: CSARDLKFTSASKNIQYF; DNA: TGCAGTGCTAGAGATCTAAAGTTCACTAGCGCCTCGAAAAACATTCAGTACTTC
D: TRBD2; V: TRBV29-1; size: -; J: TRBJ2-3; CDR3: CSVTGLAGTGTDTQYF; DNA: TGCAGCGTGACGGGACTAGCGGGGACCGGCACAGATACGCAGTATTTT
D: TRBD2; V: TRBV7-2; size: -; J: TRBJ2-1; CDR3: CASSLVRRGLGSYNEQFF; DNA: TGTGCCAGCAGCTTAGTACGTAGGGGACTAGGGTCCTACAATGAGCAGTTCTTC
D: -; V: TRBV6-6; size: few; J: TRBJ1-2; CDR3: CASSPTGLRGYTF; DNA: TGTGCCAGCAGCCCTACAGGGTTAAGGGGCTACACCTTC
D: TRBD2; V: TRBV7-2; size: many; J: TRBJ2-3; CDR3: CASRTQRGSTDTQYF; DNA: TGTGCCAGCAGGACCCAGCGGGGAAGCACAGATACGCAGTATTTT
D: -; V: TRBV7-9; size: -; J: TRBJ2-6; CDR3: CASSLWAGDISSGANVLTF; DNA: TGTGCCAGCAGCTTATGGGCAGGGGACATATCCTCTGGGGCCAACGTCCTGACTTTC
D: -; V: TRBV10-3; size: many; J: TRBJ2-7; CDR3: CAISLGGYESYEQYF; DNA: TGTGCCATCAGCCTGGGTGGCTACGAATCCTACGAGCAGTACTTC
D: -; V: TRBV24-1; size: -; J: TRBJ2-7; CDR3: CATSDQQGNEQYF; DNA: TGTGCCACCAGTGATCAACAGGGTAACGAGCAGTACTTC
D: -; V: TRBV20-1; size: few; J: TRBJ2-1; CDR3: CSARERASFSYNEQFF; DNA: TGCAGTGCTAGAGAGAGGGCTTCTTTCTCCTACAATGAGCAGTTCTTC
D: TRBD2; V: TRBV6-5; size: -; J: TRBJ2-7; CDR3: CASSYSGRGEQYF; DNA: TGTGCCAGCAGTTACTCGGGGAGGGGCGAGCAGTACTTC
D: -; V: TRBV27; size: -; J: TRBJ1-1; CDR3: CASRLVGGETEAFF; DNA: TGTGCCAGTCGACTTGTAGGGGGGGAAACTGAAGCTTTCTTT
D: -; V: TRBV5-1; size: -; J: TRBJ2-5; CDR3: CASSIGQGGETQYF; DNA: TGCGCCAGCAGCATCGGACAGGGAGGGGAGACCCAGTACTTC
D: -; V: TRBV7-2; size: -; J: TRBJ2-7; CDR3: CANSLRHPTYGQYF; DNA: TGTGCCAACAGCTTAAGACACCCGACCTACGGGCAGTACTTC
D: -; V: TRBV7-9; size: -; J: TRBJ1-2; CDR3: CASSWAEISGCTF; DNA: TGTGCCAGCAGCTGGGCGGAGATCTCTGGCTGCACCTTC
D: -; V: TRBV6-2/TRBV6-3; size: few; J: TRBJ2-1; CDR3: CASSYQGNLLNEQFF; DNA: TGTGCCAGCAGTTACCAGGGGAACCTCCTCAATGAGCAGTTCTTC
D: TRBD2; V: TRBV20-1; size: few; J: TRBJ2-7; CDR3: CIPGGRYHEQYF; DNA: TGCATCCCGGGCGGGAGGTACCACGAGCAGTACTTC
D: TRBD2; V: TRBV2; size: few; J: TRBJ2-1; CDR3: CASRPLAGGSINEQFF; DNA: TGTGCCAGCAGACCCTTGGCGGGGGGGTCCATCAATGAGCAGTTCTTC
D: TRBD1; V: TRBV27; size: -; J: TRBJ2-1; CDR3: CASSLSEGQGFGEQFF; DNA: TGTGCCAGCAGTTTATCGGAGGGACAGGGTTTCGGTGAGCAGTTCTTC
D: TRBD2; V: TRBV12-3/TRBV12-4; size: -; J: TRBJ2-7; CDR3: CASSATGGKGYEQYF; DNA: TGTGCCAGCAGTGCTACGGGAGGCAAGGGTTACGAGCAGTACTTC
D: -; V: TRBV29-1; size: few; J: TRBJ1-1; CDR3: CSATQGGNTEAFF; DNA: TGCAGCGCCACACAGGGAGGGAACACTGAAGCTTTCTTT
D: -; V: TRBV18; size: -; J: TRBJ2-1; CDR3: CASSPKGVEQFF; DNA: TGTGCCAGCTCCCCCAAGGGGGTTGAGCAGTTCTTC
D: TRBD1; V: TRBV2; size: few; J: TRBJ1-5; CDR3: CASSEEETGGQPQHF; DNA: TGTGCCAGCAGTGAAGAAGAGACAGGGGGTCAGCCCCAGCATTTT
D: -; V: TRBV9; size: -; J: TRBJ1-5; CDR3: CASSGGTGPPQHF; DNA: TGTGCCAGCAGCGGAGGGACGGGGCCGCCCCAGCATTTT
D: -; V: TRBV4-3; size: -; J: TRBJ1-6; CDR3: CASSRGKDTYNSPLHF; DNA: TGCGCCAGCAGCCGCGGGAAGGACACTTATAATTCACCCCTCCACTTT
D: TRBD2; V: TRBV6-2/TRBV6-3; size: -; J: TRBJ2-1; CDR3: CASSYSPSGGASFYNEQFF; DNA: TGTGCCAGCAGTTACTCTCCTAGCGGGGGGGCCAGCTTCTACAATGAGCAGTTCTTC
D: TRBD2; V: TRBV7-9; size: few; J: TRBJ2-4; CDR3: CASSRTSGVLGEQYF; DNA: TGTGCCAGCAGCCGGACTAGCGGAGTCCTGGGAGAGCAGTACTTC
D: TRBD2; V: TRBV5-1; size: few; J: TRBJ2-7; CDR3: CASSWGLAGVDEQYF; DNA: TGCGCCAGCAGCTGGGGGCTAGCGGGAGTAGACGAGCAGTACTTC
D: TRBD2; V: TRBV29-1; size: few; J: TRBJ2-3; CDR3: CSVELAARSTDTQYF; DNA: TGCAGCGTTGAACTAGCGGCCCGAAGCACAGATACGCAGTATTTT
D: -; V: TRBV4-1; size: few; J: TRBJ2-7; CDR3: CASSYTTRGGASYEQYF; DNA: TGCGCCAGCAGTTATACCACCAGGGGGGGGGCCTCCTACGAGCAGTACTTC
D: -; V: TRBV12-3/TRBV12-4; size: -; J: TRBJ2-1; CDR3: CASSFPIARSGDNEQFF; DNA: TGTGCCAGCAGCTTTCCCATAGCTCGGTCGGGGGACAATGAGCAGTTCTTC
D: -; V: TRBV3-1; size: once; J: TRBJ2-7; CDR3: CASSQTSNSYEQYF; DNA: TGTGCCAGCAGCCAAACTAGCAACTCCTACGAGCAGTACTTC
D: -; V: TRBV7-8; size: -; J: TRBJ2-7; CDR3: CASSLELGATDEQYF; DNA: TGTGCCAGCAGCTTAGAACTGGGGGCCACAGACGAGCAGTACTTC
D: TRBD2; V: TRBV9; size: -; J: TRBJ2-3; CDR3: CASSVEGTSIDTQYF; DNA: TGTGCCAGCAGCGTAGAAGGGACTAGTATAGATACGCAGTATTTT
D: TRBD2; V: TRBV7-2; size: many; J: TRBJ2-3; CDR3: CASKVVAGSTGTDTQYF; DNA: TGTGCCAGCAAAGTGGTAGCGGGATCTACGGGCACAGATACGCAGTATTTT
D: -; V: TRBV7-9; size: few; J: TRBJ1-2; CDR3: CASSSSDRRLYGYTF; DNA: TGTGCCAGCAGCTCGAGCGACAGGCGCCTCTATGGCTACACCTTC
D: TRBD1; V: TRBV5-5; size: -; J: TRBJ1-5; CDR3: CASSLWDRVRQPQHF; DNA: TGTGCCAGCAGCTTGTGGGACAGGGTACGGCAGCCCCAGCATTTT
D: -; V: TRBV18; size: -; J: TRBJ2-7; CDR3: CANSPRRASSSYEQYF; DNA: TGTGCCAACTCACCACGGAGGGCTTCTAGCTCCTACGAGCAGTACTTC
D: -; V: TRBV6-6; size: few; J: TRBJ2-5; CDR3: CASSLGVGVQETQYF; DNA: TGTGCCAGCAGTCTAGGAGTGGGGGTCCAAGAGACCCAGTACTTC
D: TRBD1; V: TRBV11-1; size: once; J: TRBJ1-1; CDR3: CASSLALGQGPNVNTEAFF; DNA: TGTGCCAGCAGCTTAGCGCTGGGACAGGGGCCCAACGTGAACACTGAAGCTTTCTTT
D: -; V: TRBV3-1; size: few; J: TRBJ2-2; CDR3: CASSQEGGGTGELFF; DNA: TGTGCCAGCAGCCAAGAAGGAGGGGGCACCGGGGAGCTGTTTTTT
D: -; V: TRBV7-9; size: few; J: TRBJ1-2; CDR3: CASSSQQGAFGYTF; DNA: TGTGCCAGCAGTTCTCAACAGGGTGCGTTTGGCTACACCTTC
D: -; V: TRBV5-1; size: -; J: TRBJ2-5; CDR3: CASSLAGEHQETQYF; DNA: TGCGCCAGCAGCTTGGCCGGCGAACACCAAGAGACCCAGTACTTC
D: -; V: TRBV3-1; size: -; J: TRBJ2-1; CDR3: CASNQRDEQFF; DNA: TGTGCCAGCAACCAAAGAGATGAGCAGTTCTTC
D: -; V: TRBV7-6; size: few; J: TRBJ2-5; CDR3: CASTLTESHETQYF; DNA: TGTGCCAGTACCTTGACCGAGTCCCACGAGACCCAGTACTTC
D: TRBD1; V: TRBV7-3; size: few; J: TRBJ2-3; CDR3: CASSTTGEFPDTQYF; DNA: TGTGCCAGCAGCACGACAGGGGAGTTCCCAGATACGCAGTATTTT
D: TRBD2; V: TRBV3-1; size: -; J: TRBJ2-5; CDR3: CASSQDRSSGGTETQYF; DNA: TGTGCCAGCAGCCAAGATAGATCTAGCGGGGGGACGGAGACCCAGTACTTC
D: -; V: TRBV6-5; size: -; J: TRBJ2-4; CDR3: CASRGTRGAKNIQYF; DNA: TGTGCCAGCAGGGGAACCAGGGGAGCCAAAAACATTCAGTACTTC